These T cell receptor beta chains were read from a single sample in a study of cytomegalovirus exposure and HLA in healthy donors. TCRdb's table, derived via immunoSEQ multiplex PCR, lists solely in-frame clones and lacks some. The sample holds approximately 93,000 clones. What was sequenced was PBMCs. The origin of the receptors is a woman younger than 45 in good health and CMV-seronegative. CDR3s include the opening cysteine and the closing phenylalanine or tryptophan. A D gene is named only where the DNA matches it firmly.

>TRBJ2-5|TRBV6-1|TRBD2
TGTGCCAGCAGTGACGGACTAGCGGGCGTAGGGGAGACCCAGTACTTC
CASSDGLAGVGETQYF
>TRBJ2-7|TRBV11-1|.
TGTGCCAGCAGCCCACAGGGTTACGAGCAGTACTTC
CASSPQGYEQYF
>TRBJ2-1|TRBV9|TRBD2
TGTGCCAGCAGCGTAGTAGGCGGGGGGGCGAATGAGCAGTTCTTC
CASSVVGGGANEQFF
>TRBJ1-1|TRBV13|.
TGTGCCAGCAGGACTTCGGGGGGCGCTGGGACTGAAGCTTTCTTT
CASRTSGGAGTEAFF
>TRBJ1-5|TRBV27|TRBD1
TGTGCCAGCGGACCGGGACAGAACAATCAGCCCCAGCATTTT
CASGPGQNNQPQHF
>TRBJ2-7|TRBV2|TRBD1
TGTGCCAGCACCGCGGACAGGGCGGGTTACGAGCAGTACTTC
CASTADRAGYEQYF
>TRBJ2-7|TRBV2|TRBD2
TGTGCCAGCAGTGACAACGGGGGGAGGCGTAGCGAGCAGTACTTC
CASSDNGGRRSEQYF
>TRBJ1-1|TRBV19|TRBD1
TGTGCCAGTTCCCTAAACAGGGGGCTGGGAACTGAAGCTTTCTTT
CASSLNRGLGTEAFF
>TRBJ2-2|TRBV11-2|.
TGTGCCAGCAGCTTAGAGCGGAGCACCGGGGAGCTGTTTTTT
CASSLERSTGELFF
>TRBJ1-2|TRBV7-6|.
TGTGCCAGCAGCGCGGTCAGCCTTGAGGGCTACACCTTC
CASSAVSLEGYTF
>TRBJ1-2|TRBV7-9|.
TGTGCCAGCAGCCCACCGGACACAAACTATGGCTACACCTTC
CASSPPDTNYGYTF
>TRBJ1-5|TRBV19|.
TGTGCCAGTAGTATATTTCCGGGTAATCAGCCCCAGCATTTT
CASSIFPGNQPQHF
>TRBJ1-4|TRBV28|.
TGTGCCAGCGGGGCTGCCGACCTTAATGAAAAACTGTTTTTT
CASGAADLNEKLFF
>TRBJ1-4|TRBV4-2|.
TGTGCCAGCAGCCAAGGGAGGGAGGCAGAAAAACTGTTTTTT
CASSQGREAEKLFF
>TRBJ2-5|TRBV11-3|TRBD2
TGTGCCAGCAGCGACTGGACTAGCGGGGGGGTGGAGACCCAGTACTTC
CASSDWTSGGVETQYF
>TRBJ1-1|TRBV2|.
TGTGCCAGCCAGGTGTCTCTCACTGAAGCTTTCTTT
CASQVSLTEAFF
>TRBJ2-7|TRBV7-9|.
TGTGCCAGCAACTTCGAAGGGCCTGGGGGGGGGCCGCGGCCCGAGCAGTACTTC
CASNFEGPGGGPRPEQYF
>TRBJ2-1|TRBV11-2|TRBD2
TGTGCCAGCAGCTCTCTCCTAGCGGGGGGCAATGAGCAGTTCTTC
CASSSLLAGGNEQFF
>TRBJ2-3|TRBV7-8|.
TGTGCCAGCAGCTTGGGCGGGACCAGCACAGATACGCAGTATTTT
CASSLGGTSTDTQYF